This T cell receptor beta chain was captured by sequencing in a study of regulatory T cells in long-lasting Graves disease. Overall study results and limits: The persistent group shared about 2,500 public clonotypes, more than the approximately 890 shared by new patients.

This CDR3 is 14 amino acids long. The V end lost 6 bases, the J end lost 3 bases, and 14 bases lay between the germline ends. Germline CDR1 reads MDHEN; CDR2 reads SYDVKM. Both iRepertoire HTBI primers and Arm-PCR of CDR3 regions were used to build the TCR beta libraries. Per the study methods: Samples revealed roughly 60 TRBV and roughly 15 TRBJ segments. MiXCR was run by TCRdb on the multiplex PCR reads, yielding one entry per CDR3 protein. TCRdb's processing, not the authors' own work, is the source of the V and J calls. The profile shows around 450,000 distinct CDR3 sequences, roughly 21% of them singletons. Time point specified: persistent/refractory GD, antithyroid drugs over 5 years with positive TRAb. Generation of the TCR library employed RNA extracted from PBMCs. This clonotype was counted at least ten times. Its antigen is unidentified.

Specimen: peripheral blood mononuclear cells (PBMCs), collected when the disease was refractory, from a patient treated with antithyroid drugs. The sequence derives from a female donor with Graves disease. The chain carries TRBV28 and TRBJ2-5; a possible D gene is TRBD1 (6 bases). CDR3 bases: TGTGCCAGCAGACAAGGGACACAGGAAGAGACCCAGTACTTC. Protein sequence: CASRQGTQEETQYF.